This TCR beta chain emerged from a study of regulatory T cells in long-lasting Graves disease. Specified time point: newly diagnosed GD, antithyroid drugs for less than 3 months. PBMC RNA served as the TCR library source. The authors drew around 9 milliliters of peripheral blood into EDTA tubes. iRepertoire HTBI primers and Arm-PCR of CDR3 regions built TCR beta libraries. TCRdb reprocessed the multiplex PCR reads via MiXCR and lists one record per CDR3 protein. The table shows approximately 470,000 distinct CDR3 sequences, with roughly 16% occurring only once. This clonotype appeared a few times. This sample also appeared in a second study, on T cells in Graves' hyperthyroidism and ophthalmopathy. As that study records: Blood also contained most expanded thyroid clonotypes above 0.001.

The specimen was peripheral blood mononuclear cells (PBMCs), collected at new diagnosis, from a patient treated with antithyroid drugs. This TCR was sampled from a man in his forties with Graves disease.

The CDR3, as DNA: TGTGCCAGCAGCGTAGGGGTCGGGACTAGGGACGAGCAGTACTTC. Translating gives CASSVGVGTRDEQYF. This sequence joins TRBV9 and TRBJ2-7; TRBD2 agrees at 8 bases. Trimming removed 0 bases from V and 5 bases from J; junction bases left unmatched: 7. The CDR3 spans 15 residues. The germline V gene encodes CDR1 SGDLS and CDR2 YYNGEE. The variable domain in full, with the rest retrieved from reference TRBV9 and TRBJ2-7, is DSGVTQTPKHLITATGQRVTLRCSPRSGDLSVYWYQQSLDQGLQFLIQYYNGEERAKGNILERFSAQQFPDLHSELNLSSLELGDSALYFCASSVGVGTRDEQYFGPGTRLTVT.